These 27 T cell receptor beta chains originate from one sample sequenced in a study of T-cell reconstitution after alpha-beta-depleted transplantation in children. It was with unique molecular identifiers that the TCRbeta library was prepared. TCRdb re-called the PCR reads through MiXCR, storing one row per CDR3 protein. The sample shows around 380,000 distinct CDR3 sequences, 11% of them seen only once. This specimen consisted of PBMCs from the stem cell graft donor, obtained from the stem cell graft. The receptors here all came from a human donor who donated a stem cell graft to a child with acute myeloid leukemia.

This clonotype was seen more than once but under ten times. The rearrangement uses TRBV5-1 and TRBJ2-3, with D perhaps TRBD1 or TRBD2 (5 bases each). The V end was cut by 5 bases, the J end by 0 bases, with 13 bases between. Germline V gene sequence: CDR1 SGHRS, CDR2 YFSETQ. The CDR3 totals 15 residues. The CDR3 protein is CASRRQWDSTDTQYF. The CDR3 bases are TGCGCCAGCAGACGCCAGTGGGACAGCACAGATACGCAGTATTTT.

The V call is TRBV4-1, the J call TRBJ1-4; D possibly corresponds to TRBD1 (5 bases). This CDR3 region has 14 residues. The germline CDR1 and CDR2 sequences are MGHRA and YSYEKL. The ends were cut back, 0 bases at V and 8 bases at J, with 10 bases in the middle. The CDR3 bases are TGCGCCAGCAGCCAAGAAAGGGGATGGGAAAAACTGTTTTTT. This encodes CASSQERGWEKLFF.

The rearrangement links TRBV10-3 to TRBJ2-6; perhaps D is TRBD1 or TRBD2 (7 bases each). Germline lookup yields CDR1 ENHRY and CDR2 SYGVKD. This CDR3 region has 17 residues. V dropped 6 bases and J dropped 4 bases, with 19 bases sitting between them. The chain's CDR3 is CAIRAGQTISGANVLTF. The CDR3 DNA reads TGTGCCATCAGAGCGGGACAGACGATCAGCGGGGCCAACGTCCTGACTTTC.

The J gene is TRBJ1-2, the V gene TRBV5-4; a possible D gene is TRBD1 (6 bases). Trimming took off 1 base at V and 7 bases at J, with 17 bases between the two ends. This CDR3 spans 15 amino acids. In germline, CDR1 is SGHNT, CDR2 YYREEE (reference sequence). In nucleotides, the CDR3 is TGTGCCAGCAGCTTGAGGGGGGCACAAGGCGGTGGCTACACCTTC. The encoded protein is CASSLRGAQGGGYTF.

This clonotype came up a few times. The gene calls are TRBV29-1 and TRBJ1-2; no clear D. This CDR3 is 14 amino acids long. The germline CDR1 and CDR2 sequences are SQVTM and ANQGSEA. Trimming took 0 bases from V and 4 from J, leaving 12 bases between them. This CDR3 reads CSVEDQNKGYGYTF. In DNA form, the CDR3 reads TGCAGCGTTGAAGATCAGAACAAGGGCTATGGCTACACCTTC. The full variable domain, with the rest looked up from reference TRBV29-1 and TRBJ1-2, is SAVISQKPSRDICQRGTSLTIQCQVDSQVTMMFWYRQQPGQSLTLIATANQGSEATYESGFVIDKFPISRPNLTFSTLTVSNMSPEDSSIYLCSVEDQNKGYGYTFGSGTRLTVV.

This clonotype occurred a few times. This chain uses TRBV5-5 with TRBJ1-1; TRBD1 matches at 7 bases. This CDR3 comprises 15 residues. Looked up from germline, CDR1 is SGHKS and CDR2 is YYEKEE (reference sequence). V shed 3 bases and J 3 bases; nucleotides not matched to a gene: 8. The DNA for the CDR3 is TGTGCCAGCAGCTGGGGGGACAGAATGGACACTGAAGCTTTCTTT. This encodes CASSWGDRMDTEAFF.

The rearrangement links TRBV5-1 to TRBJ2-7; TRBD1 matches 8 bases. CDR3 length: 15 amino acids. From germline, CDR1 is SGHRS and CDR2 YFSETQ. Trimming removed 4 bases from V and 2 bases from J; junction bases left unmatched: 8. The CDR3 spells CASSTPDRATYEQYV. The CDR3 DNA sequence: TGCGCCAGCAGCACACCGGACAGGGCGACCTACGAGCAGTACGTC.

There are many counts of this clonotype. The chain joins TRBV5-1 to TRBJ1-4; a possible D gene is TRBD1 (5 bases). Deletions cut 4 bases from V and 6 bases from J, with 13 bases between. Germline assignment: CDR1 SGHRS and CDR2 YFSETQ. The CDR3 loop spans 14 amino acids. CDR3 sequence reads: CASSPGTADEKLFF. CDR3 nucleotides: TGCGCCAGCAGCCCGGGGACGGCGGATGAAAAACTGTTTTTT.

This clonotype was found a few times. The V and J genes are TRBV29-1 and TRBJ1-1, with 9 positions matching TRBD1. Germline V CDR1 and CDR2: SQVTM, ANQGSEA. Trimming cost V 3 bases and J 7 bases; bases outside gene matches: 9. CDR3 length equals 14 residues. The CDR3 nucleotides read TGCAGCGTTGACCGAACCGGGACAGGGCATGAAGCTTTCTTT. It yields the protein CSVDRTGTGHEAFF.

The CDR3 is CASSRAGDTYEQYF. CDR3 in DNA: TGTGCCAGTAGTAGGGCAGGGGATACCTACGAGCAGTACTTC. The rearrangement links TRBV19 to TRBJ2-7; D perhaps matches TRBD1 (6 bases). V was trimmed by 4 bases and J by 2 bases, leaving 12 bases between them. The CDR3 has 14 amino acids. Germline assignment: CDR1 LNHDA and CDR2 SQIVND (reference sequence).

This clonotype has at least ten counts. The V gene is TRBV3-1, the J gene TRBJ2-7; TRBD2 aligns across 7 bases. The CDR3 extends over 15 amino acids. Germline V CDR1 and CDR2: LGHDT, YNNKEL (reference sequence). The V gene end was trimmed by 3 bases and the J gene end by 0 bases; junction bases not matched to a gene: 5. The CDR3 is CASSHGLGDSYEQYV. The CDR3 DNA is TGTGCCAGCAGCCACGGACTAGGGGACTCCTACGAGCAGTACGTC.

The sample holds a few counts of this clonotype. V gene TRBV7-2 combines with J gene TRBJ2-3, with 8 bases lining up with TRBD1. CDR1 SGHTA and CDR2 FQGNSA come from the germline V gene. The ends lost 3 bases at V and 6 bases at J; junction bases unmatched: 5. This CDR3 is built from 14 residues. The CDR3: CASSLDRVWDTQYF. CDR3 sequence (DNA): TGTGCCAGCAGCTTGGACAGGGTTTGGGATACGCAGTATTTT. Full variable domain (remainder filled in from reference TRBV7-2 and TRBJ2-3): GAGVSQSPSNKVTEKGKDVELRCDPISGHTALYWYRQSLGQGLEFLIYFQGNSAPDKSGLPSDRFSAERTGGSVSTLTIQRTQQEDSAVYLCASSLDRVWDTQYFGPGTRLTVL.

This clonotype appeared many times. V and J are TRBV11-2 and TRBJ2-5, with unresolved D. The germline V gene has CDR1 SGHAT and CDR2 FQNNGV. The CDR3 is 14 residues long. V gave up 0 bases and J gave up 3 bases, with 8 bases separating them. CDR3 nucleotides: TGTGCCAGCAGCTTAGATTGGGGTGAAGAGACCCAGTACTTC. This encodes CASSLDWGEETQYF.

V gene TRBV6-2 or TRBV6-3 combines with J gene TRBJ2-7; a weak D match, TRBD1 (5 bases). This CDR3 has 14 amino acids. The germline V and J ends were trimmed by 5 bases and 2 bases, with 13 bases remaining between them. Germline values: CDR1 MNHEY, CDR2 SVGEGT. The CDR3 region has the DNA TGTGCCAGCAGTATCCGACAGTTTACCTACGAGCAGTACTTC. Protein sequence: CASSIRQFTYEQYF.

This clonotype came up a few times. V gene TRBV21-1 combines with J gene TRBJ2-7; the table assigns TRBD1, which was not confirmed against the DNA. TRBV21-1 has pseudogene status. The CDR3 loop spans 14 amino acids. The CDR3 region is CASLGGTGPYEQYV. In DNA form, the CDR3 reads TGTGCCAGCTTAGGGGGGACAGGGCCCTACGAGCAGTACGTC.

This clonotype was recorded many times. V gene TRBV20-1 combines with J gene TRBJ2-1, with a weak D call TRBD1 (5 bases). The CDR3 runs 14 residues. CDR1 DFQATT and CDR2 SNEGSKA come from the germline V gene (reference sequence). V lost 3 bases and J lost 4, with 13 bases in between. This CDR3 reads CSASPPRGYNEQFF. CDR3 sequence (DNA): TGCAGTGCTAGTCCCCCTAGGGGTTACAATGAGCAGTTCTTC.

This clonotype has only a few counts. The rearrangement joins TRBV21-1 to TRBJ1-6; the D call of TRBD1 is as the table states it, not checked on the DNA. TRBV21-1 is classified as a pseudogene. The CDR3 has 18 residues. In nucleotides, the CDR3 is TGTGCCAGCAGCAAAGCAAACTTCTTGCCCCAAGGCGATTCACCCCTCCACTTT. As protein: CASSKANFLPQGDSPLHF.

This sequence joins TRBV20-1 and TRBJ2-5; 10 bases align to TRBD1. The J segment lost 7 bases and the V segment lost 1 base, leaving 9 bases of the junction unmatched. Germline V gene data show CDR1 as DFQATT and CDR2 as SNEGSKA (reference sequence). This CDR3 has 15 amino acids. As DNA, the CDR3 is TGCAGTGCTAGAGCAGCGGGGACAGGGGAGGGGACCCAGTACTTC. It encodes CSARAAGTGEGTQYF.

This clonotype was recorded a few times. The rearrangement uses TRBV3-1 and TRBJ2-1; TRBD2 matches 7 bases. The CDR3 consists of 13 residues. CDR1 and CDR2 from the germline V gene are LGHDT and YNNKEL (reference sequence). V dropped 2 bases and J dropped 8; count of bases not matched to a gene: 3. CDR3 sequence: CASSQWGGDEQFF. The CDR3 DNA reads TGTGCCAGCAGCCAATGGGGGGGGGATGAGCAGTTCTTC.

This clonotype was observed a handful of times. The CDR3: CASSNAGGRVTGELFF. CDR3 coding DNA: TGTGCCAGCAGTAACGCAGGGGGCCGGGTCACCGGGGAGCTGTTTTTT. The genes are TRBV4-2 and TRBJ2-2, with TRBD1 identical over 8 bases. Germline V lookup: CDR1 LGHNA, CDR2 YNFKEQ. CDR3 size: 16 residues. Trimming at V came to 6 bases and at J to 4 bases, leaving 10 bases not matched to a gene.

This clonotype was recorded a few times. The V gene is TRBV9, the J gene TRBJ1-2; D not resolved. V lost 5 bases and J 8 bases, leaving 16 bases between the germline ends. CDR1 is SGDLS, CDR2 YYNGEE, per germline. The CDR3 length is 13 residues. The CDR3 spells CASSATNLLGYTF. The DNA of the CDR3 is TGTGCCAGCAGTGCGACCAACCTCTTGGGCTACACCTTC.

This clonotype was observed a few times. The chain carries TRBV7-3 and TRBJ2-1, with D perhaps matching TRBD1 or TRBD2 (5 bases each). Looked up from germline, CDR1 is SGHTA and CDR2 is FQGTGA. Trimming cost V 1 base and J 2 bases, with 12 bases left between them. The CDR3 is 16 amino acids. The CDR3 sequence: CASSLNPGRPYNEQFF. CDR3 nucleotide sequence: TGTGCCAGCAGCTTAAATCCAGGGAGACCCTACAATGAGCAGTTCTTC.

The chain couples TRBV5-1 to TRBJ1-1; a weak D match, TRBD1 (6 bases). V dropped 4 bases and J dropped 1 base, with 14 bases sitting between them. Germline-derived CDR1 and CDR2 are SGHRS and YFSETQ. The CDR3 has 15 amino acids. The CDR3 nucleotides read TGCGCCAGCAGCCCATATCAACAGGGGAACACTGAAGCTTTCTTT. Protein sequence: CASSPYQQGNTEAFF.

Ten or more counts support this clonotype. The chain recombines TRBV10-3 with TRBJ1-1; D is possibly TRBD1 (5 bases). The CDR3 has 14 amino acids. Germline-derived CDR1 and CDR2 are ENHRY and SYGVKD. Trimming pared 2 bases from V and 5 bases from J, leaving 12 bases between. For the CDR3, the DNA is TGTGCCATCAGTGAGGGGCAGAGGGGAACTGAAGCTTTCTTT. Residues: CAISEGQRGTEAFF.

This clonotype turned up a few times. CDR3 bases: TGTGCCAGCAGCGACTGGGGCAATGAGCAGTTCTTC. Its protein product is CASSDWGNEQFF. The chain couples TRBV2 to TRBJ2-1; D gene uncertain. Trimming removed 6 bases at V and 6 bases at J, with 9 bases between. The CDR3 is made up of 12 amino acids. In germline, CDR1 is SNHLY, CDR2 FYNNEI.

This sequence joins TRBV12-3 or TRBV12-4 and TRBJ1-5; D gene ambiguous. V lost 7 bases to trimming and J lost 0 bases, with 7 bases between them. The CDR3 runs 13 residues. The CDR3, as DNA: TGTGCCAGCAACTCAGATAGCAATCAGCCCCAGCATTTT. Translating gives CASNSDSNQPQHF.

This sequence joins TRBV10-3 and TRBJ2-6; 10 bases are shared with TRBD2. V was clipped by 4 bases and J by 2 bases; unmatched bases: 5. Germline V gives CDR1 ENHRY, CDR2 SYGVKD. This CDR3 is 17 amino acids long. The CDR3 sequence: CAISAPSGGTGANVLTF. As DNA, the CDR3 is TGTGCCATCAGTGCGCCTAGCGGGGGAACTGGGGCCAACGTCCTGACTTTC.